The 8 T cell receptor beta chains below all came from one sample that was sequenced in a study of sequential checkpoint blockade in melanoma. The repertoire was sequenced with immunoSEQ multiplex PCR; TCRdb's copy has only in-frame clones and lacks some. The sample includes some 15,000 clones, 85% to 95% of them seen just once. The treatment was: randomized to nivolumab then ipilimumab (arm A) or the reverse (arm B). Sequenced material: CD8+ T cells sorted from blood (inferred from file names), taken from a patient given nivolumab and ipilimumab in sequence. These receptors were collected from a human donor with melanoma.

The chain uses TRBV13 and TRBJ1-6; D is possibly TRBD1 (6 bases). The CDR3 sequence is 18 residues long. The germline CDR1 and CDR2 sequences are PRHDT and FYEKMQ (reference sequence). V was pared by 1 base and J by 7 bases, with 20 bases between. DNA of the CDR3: TGTGCCAGCAGCTTAGCCCAATATTCGGACAGCTCCAATTCACCCCTCCACTTT. Amino acids: CASSLAQYSDSSNSPLHF.

The rearrangement joins TRBV7-2 to TRBJ1-4, with 10 bases identical to TRBD1. There are 16 residues in the CDR3. Germline lookup yields CDR1 SGHTA and CDR2 FQGNSA. V shed 1 base, J shed 12 bases, and the junction held 11 bases outside the gene matches. Here the CDR3 DNA reads TGTGCCAGCAGCTTAGACGCCGGGACAGGGGCGTTGGAACTGTTTTTT. Translating it yields CASSLDAGTGALELFF.

Concerning this clone itself: Mismatch with germline at one junction end may stem from a read error. V and J are TRBV29-1 and TRBJ1-3, with 7 bases identical to TRBD1. This CDR3 is 11 amino acids long. CDR1 and CDR2 from the germline V gene are SQVTM and ANQGSEA. The DNA for the CDR3 is TGCAGCGTTCGGTTATCACAGGGGATCAGTTTT. Protein sequence: CSVRLSQGISF.

The genes are TRBV7-3 and TRBJ2-1; D is possibly TRBD2 (6 bases). V lost 5 bases, J lost 7 bases, and 18 bases lay in between. CDR1 SGHTA and CDR2 FQGTGA come from the germline V gene. The CDR3 contains 15 residues. As DNA, the CDR3 is TGTGCCAGCAGCCCTCTGGGGGAGGCTTTAAATGAGCAGTTCTTC. Amino acids: CASSPLGEALNEQFF.

This sequence joins TRBV30 and TRBJ2-7, with D unresolved. Germline values: CDR1 GTSNPN, CDR2 SVGIG (reference sequence). With 1 base removed from V and 4 bases from J, the gap between germline ends came to 11 bases. The CDR3 has 13 amino acids. CDR3 in amino acids: CAWSGDSPYEQYF. CDR3 DNA sequence: TGTGCCTGGAGTGGAGACTCCCCTTACGAGCAGTACTTC.

The chain carries TRBV7-3 and TRBJ1-1, with D possibly being TRBD1 (5 bases). This CDR3 comprises 14 residues. The germline gives CDR1 SGHTA, CDR2 FQGTGA. V gave up 8 bases and J gave up 1 base, with 14 bases separating them. The CDR3 here is CASPPRGGNTEAFF. The CDR3 region has the DNA TGTGCCAGCCCCCCTCGGGGGGGGAACACTGAAGCTTTCTTT. Complete variable domain (other parts from reference TRBV7-3 and TRBJ1-1): GAGVSQTPSNKVTEKGKYVELRCDPISGHTALYWYRQSLGQGPEFLIYFQGTGAADDSGLPNDRFFAVRPEGSVSTLKIQRTERGDSAVYLCASPPRGGNTEAFFGQGTRLTVV.

The chain combines TRBV5-8 with TRBJ1-2, with 8 bases aligning to TRBD1. The CDR3 runs to 15 residues. Per the germline V gene, CDR1 is SGHTS and CDR2 is YDEGEE. Trimming cost V 2 bases and J 1 base; bases outside gene matches: 4. The CDR3 loop is CASSFRTGFNYGYTF. CDR3 sequence (DNA): TGTGCCAGCAGCTTCAGGACAGGGTTTAACTATGGCTACACCTTC.

The chain links TRBV4-1 to TRBJ1-1; tentative D call: TRBD1 (6 bases). Per the germline V gene, CDR1 is MGHRA and CDR2 is YSYEKL. With 6 bases removed from V and 4 bases from J, the gap between germline ends came to 15 bases. The CDR3 covers 14 residues. The CDR3 sequence is CASRQRGSGTEAFF. The CDR3, as DNA: TGCGCCAGCAGACAAAGGGGGAGCGGCACTGAAGCTTTCTTT.